This T cell receptor beta chain was sequenced in a study of blood T cell repertoires in COVID-19. On the study more broadly: The study drew acute and convalescent COVID-19 samples from the United States, Italy and Spain. Sources were T cells, B-cell-depleted T cells, or PBMCs; the material itself was cDNA or gDNA.

The V end lost 4 bases, the J end lost 2 bases, and 15 bases lay between the germline ends. This CDR3 region has 17 residues. CDR1 and CDR2 (germline): LGHDT, YNNKEL (reference sequence). The table came from immunoSEQ multiplex PCR; TCRdb's copy has only in-frame clones and leaves some out. The sample consists of around 170,000 clones, around 80% of them appearing once. Only a few counts were recorded for this clone. This sequence joins TRBV3-1 (or the pseudogene TRBV3-2) and TRBJ2-6; TRBD2 might be the D (6 bases). The receptor was derived from a man aged 25 to 40 with active or convalescent COVID-19. The source material was peripheral blood. Written as DNA, the CDR3 is TGTGCCAGCAGCCCCCGCTGGGAGGTCGCTGGGGCCAACGTCCTGACTTTC. It is translated as CASSPRWEVAGANVLTF.